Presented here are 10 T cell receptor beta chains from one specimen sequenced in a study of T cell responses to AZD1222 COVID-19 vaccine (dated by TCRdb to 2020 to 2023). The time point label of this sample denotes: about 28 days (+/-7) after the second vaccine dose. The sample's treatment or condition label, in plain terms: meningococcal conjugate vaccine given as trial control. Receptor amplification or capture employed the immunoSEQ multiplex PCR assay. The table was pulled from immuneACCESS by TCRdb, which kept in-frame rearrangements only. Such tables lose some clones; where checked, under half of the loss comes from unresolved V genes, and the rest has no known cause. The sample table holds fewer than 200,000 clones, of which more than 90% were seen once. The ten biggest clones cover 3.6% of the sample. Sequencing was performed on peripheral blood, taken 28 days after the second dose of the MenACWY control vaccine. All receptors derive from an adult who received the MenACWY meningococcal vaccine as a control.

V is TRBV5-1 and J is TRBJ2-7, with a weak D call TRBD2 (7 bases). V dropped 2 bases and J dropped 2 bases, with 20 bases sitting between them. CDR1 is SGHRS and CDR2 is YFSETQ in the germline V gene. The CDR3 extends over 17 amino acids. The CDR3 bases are TGCGCCAGCAGCTTTTTGGCCCCGGGGAGGGGGACCTACGAGCAGTACTTC. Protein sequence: CASSFLAPGRGTYEQYF.

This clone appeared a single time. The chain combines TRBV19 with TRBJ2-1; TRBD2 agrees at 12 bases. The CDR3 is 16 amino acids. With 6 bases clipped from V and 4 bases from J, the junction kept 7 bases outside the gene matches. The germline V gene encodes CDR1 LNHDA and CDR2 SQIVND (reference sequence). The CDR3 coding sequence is TGTGCCAGTAGCGGTCGGACTAGCGGGACTTACAATGAGCAGTTCTTC. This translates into CASSGRTSGTYNEQFF.

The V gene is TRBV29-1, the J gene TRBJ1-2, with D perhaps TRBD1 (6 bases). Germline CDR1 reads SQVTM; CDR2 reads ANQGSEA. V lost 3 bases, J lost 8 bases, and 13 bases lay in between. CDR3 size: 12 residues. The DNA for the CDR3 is TGCAGCGTTGACTCAGGGGCTGGAGGCTACACCTTC. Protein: CSVDSGAGGYTF.

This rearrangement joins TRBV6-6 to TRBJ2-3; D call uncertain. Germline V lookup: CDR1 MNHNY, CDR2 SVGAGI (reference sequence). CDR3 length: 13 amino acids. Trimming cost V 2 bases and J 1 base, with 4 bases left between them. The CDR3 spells CASSYGGTDTQYF. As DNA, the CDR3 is TGTGCCAGCAGTTACGGGGGCACAGATACGCAGTATTTT.

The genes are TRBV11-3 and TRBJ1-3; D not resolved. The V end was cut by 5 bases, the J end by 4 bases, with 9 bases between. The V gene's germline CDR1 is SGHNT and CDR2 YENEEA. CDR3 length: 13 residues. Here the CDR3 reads CASSTGVGNTIYF. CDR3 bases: TGTGCCAGCAGCACGGGAGTCGGAAACACCATATATTTT.

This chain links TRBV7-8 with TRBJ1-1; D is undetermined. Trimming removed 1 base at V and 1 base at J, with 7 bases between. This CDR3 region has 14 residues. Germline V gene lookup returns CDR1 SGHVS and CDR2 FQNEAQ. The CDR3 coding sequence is TGTGCCAGCAGCTTAGTCCAGCCGAACACTGAAGCTTTCTTT. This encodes CASSLVQPNTEAFF.

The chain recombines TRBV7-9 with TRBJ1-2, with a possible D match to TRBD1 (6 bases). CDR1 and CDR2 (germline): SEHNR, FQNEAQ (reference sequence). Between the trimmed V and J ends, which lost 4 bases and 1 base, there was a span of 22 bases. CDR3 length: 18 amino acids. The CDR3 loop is CASSSKWTAPLFNYGYTF. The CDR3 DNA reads TGTGCCAGCAGCTCCAAATGGACAGCTCCATTATTTAACTATGGCTACACCTTC.

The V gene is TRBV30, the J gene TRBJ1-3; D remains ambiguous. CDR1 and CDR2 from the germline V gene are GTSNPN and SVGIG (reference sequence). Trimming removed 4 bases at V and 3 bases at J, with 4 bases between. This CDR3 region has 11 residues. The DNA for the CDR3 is TGTGCCTGGACCATTGGAAACACCATATATTTT. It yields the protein CAWTIGNTIYF.

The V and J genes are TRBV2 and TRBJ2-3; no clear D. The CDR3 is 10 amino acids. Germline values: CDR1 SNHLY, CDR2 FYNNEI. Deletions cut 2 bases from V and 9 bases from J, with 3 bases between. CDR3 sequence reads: CASSESTQYF. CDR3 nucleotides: TGTGCCAGCAGTGAAAGCACGCAGTATTTT.

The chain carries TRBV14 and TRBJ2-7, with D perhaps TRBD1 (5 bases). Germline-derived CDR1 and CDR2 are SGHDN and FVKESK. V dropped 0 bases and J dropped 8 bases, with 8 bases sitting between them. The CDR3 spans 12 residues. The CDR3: CASSQESGQQYF. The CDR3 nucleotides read TGTGCCAGCAGCCAAGAATCAGGGCAGCAGTACTTC.